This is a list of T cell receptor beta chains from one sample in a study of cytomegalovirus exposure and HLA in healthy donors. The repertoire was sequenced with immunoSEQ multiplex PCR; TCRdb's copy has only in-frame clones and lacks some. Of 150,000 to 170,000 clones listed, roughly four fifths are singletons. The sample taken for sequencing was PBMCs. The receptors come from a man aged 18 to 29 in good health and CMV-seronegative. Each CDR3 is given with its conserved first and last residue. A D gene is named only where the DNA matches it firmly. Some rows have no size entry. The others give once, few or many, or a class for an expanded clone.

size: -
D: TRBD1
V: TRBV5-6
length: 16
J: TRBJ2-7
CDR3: CASSLVERDSTYEQYF
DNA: TGTGCCAGCAGCTTGGTGGAAAGGGACAGCACCTACGAGCAGTACTTC

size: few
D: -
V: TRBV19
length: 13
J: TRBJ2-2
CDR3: CASSPSVTGELFF
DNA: TGTGCCAGTAGTCCGAGTGTCACCGGGGAGCTGTTTTTT

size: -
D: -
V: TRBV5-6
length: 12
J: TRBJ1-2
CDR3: CASSLDSYGYTF
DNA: TGTGCCAGCAGCCTGGACAGCTATGGCTACACCTTC

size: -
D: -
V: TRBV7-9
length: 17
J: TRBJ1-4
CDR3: CASSLGTEVLTNEKLFF
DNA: TGTGCCAGCAGCTTAGGGACAGAAGTGTTAACTAATGAAAAACTGTTTTTT

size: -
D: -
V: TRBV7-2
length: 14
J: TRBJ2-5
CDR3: CASSYQGYQETQYF
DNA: TGTGCCAGCAGCTACCAGGGGTACCAAGAGACCCAGTACTTC

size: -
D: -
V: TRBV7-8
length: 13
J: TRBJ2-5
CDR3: CASSLGSGETQYF
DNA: TGTGCCAGCAGCTTAGGGAGTGGGGAGACCCAGTACTTC

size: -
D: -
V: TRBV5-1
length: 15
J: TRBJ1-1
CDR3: CASSLGGRPGTEAFF
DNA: TGCGCCAGCAGCTTGGGGGGGCGCCCAGGCACTGAGGCTTTCTTT

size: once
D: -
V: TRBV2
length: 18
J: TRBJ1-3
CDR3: CASSEGAGVTYSGNTIYF
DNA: TGTGCCAGCAGTGAAGGGGCGGGGGTGACATACTCTGGAAACACCATATATTTT

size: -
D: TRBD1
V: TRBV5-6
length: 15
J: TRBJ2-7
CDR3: CASSPGQGKTYEQYF
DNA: TGTGCCAGCAGCCCCGGACAGGGAAAAACCTACGAGCAGTACTTC

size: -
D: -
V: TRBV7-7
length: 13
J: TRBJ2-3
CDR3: CASSLAEADTQYF
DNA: TGTGCCAGCAGCTTAGCAGAGGCGGATACGCAGTATTTT

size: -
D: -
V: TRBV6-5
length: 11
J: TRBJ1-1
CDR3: CASSQGRSAFF
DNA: TGTGCCAGCAGTCAGGGGCGGTCAGCTTTCTTT

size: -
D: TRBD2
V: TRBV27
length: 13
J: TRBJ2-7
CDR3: CATREDYDYEQYF
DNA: TGTGCCACACGGGAGGACTACGACTACGAGCAGTACTTC

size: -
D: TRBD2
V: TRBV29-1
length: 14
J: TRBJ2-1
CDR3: CSVPTSGRGNEQFF
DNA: TGCAGCGTTCCGACTAGCGGGAGAGGTAATGAGCAGTTCTTC

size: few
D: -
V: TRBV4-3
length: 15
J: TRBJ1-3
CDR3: CASSQDWRPGDTIYF
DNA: TGCGCCAGCAGCCAAGATTGGCGCCCAGGTGACACCATATATTTT

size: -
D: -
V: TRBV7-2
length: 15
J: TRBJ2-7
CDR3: CASSYDGTEGYEQYF
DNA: TGTGCCAGCAGTTACGACGGGACTGAGGGTTACGAGCAGTACTTC

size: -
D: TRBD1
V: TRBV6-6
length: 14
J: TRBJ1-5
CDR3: CASSPDRGNQPQHF
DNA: TGTGCCAGCAGTCCGGACAGGGGCAATCAGCCCCAGCATTTT

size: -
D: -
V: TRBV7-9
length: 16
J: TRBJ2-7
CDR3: CASSLGQVPGAYEQYF
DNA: TGTGCCAGCAGCTTAGGTCAGGTACCAGGCGCCTACGAGCAGTACTTC